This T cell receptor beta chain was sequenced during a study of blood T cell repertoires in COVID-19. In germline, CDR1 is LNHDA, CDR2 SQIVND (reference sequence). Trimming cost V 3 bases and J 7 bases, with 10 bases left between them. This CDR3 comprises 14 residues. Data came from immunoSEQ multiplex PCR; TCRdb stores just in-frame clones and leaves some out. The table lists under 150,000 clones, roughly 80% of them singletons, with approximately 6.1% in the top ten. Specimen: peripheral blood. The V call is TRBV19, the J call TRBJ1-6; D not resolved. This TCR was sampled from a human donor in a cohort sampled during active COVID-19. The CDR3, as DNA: TGTGCCAGTAGTATCTTACAGCTAAATTCACCCCTCCACTTT. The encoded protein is CASSILQLNSPLHF.